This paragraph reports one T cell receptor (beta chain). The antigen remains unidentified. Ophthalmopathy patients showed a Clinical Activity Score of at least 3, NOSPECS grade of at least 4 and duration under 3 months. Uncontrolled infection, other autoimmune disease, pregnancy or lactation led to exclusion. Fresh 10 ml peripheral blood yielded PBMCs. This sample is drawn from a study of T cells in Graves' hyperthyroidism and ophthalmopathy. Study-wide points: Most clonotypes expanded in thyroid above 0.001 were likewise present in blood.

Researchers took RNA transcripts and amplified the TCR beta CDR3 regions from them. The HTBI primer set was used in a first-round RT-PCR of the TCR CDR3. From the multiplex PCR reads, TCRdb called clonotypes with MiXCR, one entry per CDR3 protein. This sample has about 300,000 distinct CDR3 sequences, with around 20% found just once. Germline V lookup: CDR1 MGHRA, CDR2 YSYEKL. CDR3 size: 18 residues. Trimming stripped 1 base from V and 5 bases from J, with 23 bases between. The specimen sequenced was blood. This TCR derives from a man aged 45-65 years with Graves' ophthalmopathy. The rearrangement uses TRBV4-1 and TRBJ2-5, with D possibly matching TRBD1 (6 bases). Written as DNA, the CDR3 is TGCGCCAGCAGCCAAGGGTCGTCCGGGACACCCTCCGTGGAGACCCAGTACTTC. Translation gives CASSQGSSGTPSVETQYF.